This T cell receptor (beta chain) emerged from a study of cytomegalovirus exposure and HLA in healthy donors. Overall study results and limits: With later analysis, a missense DCLRE1C variant became linked to TCR beta V- and J-gene trimming.

CDR3 size: 14 residues. Trimming took off 7 bases at V and 0 bases at J, with 15 bases between the two ends. From germline, CDR1 is SQVTM and CDR2 ANQGSEA. The sample holds a few counts of this clone. What it recognizes is unknown. This PCR relied on a set of 60 Vbeta primers and 13 Jbeta primers. The table came from immunoSEQ multiplex PCR; TCRdb's copy has only in-frame clones and leaves some out. This sample carries about 98,000 clones, under 80% of them seen once, and the ten largest clones take roughly 1.8%. The rearrangement links TRBV29-1 to TRBJ2-5; tentatively, D is TRBD1 (5 bases). The sequence was collected from a male donor in good health and CMV-seronegative. Source material: PBMCs. The CDR3 region is CSAQRDSNQETQYF. The CDR3 DNA reads TGCAGCGCCCAACGCGACAGTAACCAAGAGACCCAGTACTTC.